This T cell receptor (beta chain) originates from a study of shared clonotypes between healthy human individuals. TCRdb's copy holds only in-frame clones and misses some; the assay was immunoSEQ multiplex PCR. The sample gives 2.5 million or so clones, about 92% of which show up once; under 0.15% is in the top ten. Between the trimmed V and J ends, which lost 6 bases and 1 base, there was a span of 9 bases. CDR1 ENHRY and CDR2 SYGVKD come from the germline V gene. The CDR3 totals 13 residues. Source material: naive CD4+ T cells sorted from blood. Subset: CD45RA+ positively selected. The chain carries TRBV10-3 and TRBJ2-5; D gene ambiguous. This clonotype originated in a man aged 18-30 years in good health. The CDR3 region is CAIRAGPQETQYF. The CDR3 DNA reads TGTGCCATCAGAGCCGGGCCCCAAGAGACCCAGTACTTC.